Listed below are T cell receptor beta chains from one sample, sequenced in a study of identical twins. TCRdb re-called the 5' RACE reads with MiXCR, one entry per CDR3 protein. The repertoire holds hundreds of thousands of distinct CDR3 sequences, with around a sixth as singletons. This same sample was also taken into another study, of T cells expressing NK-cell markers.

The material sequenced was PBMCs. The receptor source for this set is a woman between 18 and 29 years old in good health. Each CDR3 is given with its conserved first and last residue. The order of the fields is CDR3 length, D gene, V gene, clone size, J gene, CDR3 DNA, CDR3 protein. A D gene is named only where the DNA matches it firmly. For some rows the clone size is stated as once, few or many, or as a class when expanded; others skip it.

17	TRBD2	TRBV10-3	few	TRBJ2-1	TGTGCCATCGGGACTAGCGGGAGGGCCCAGTTCTACAATGAGCAGTTCTTC	CAIGTSGRAQFYNEQFF
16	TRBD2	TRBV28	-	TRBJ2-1	TGTGCCAGCAGCCGCGGGCGGGGGGGCCTGTGGAATGAGCAGTTCTTC	CASSRGRGGLWNEQFF
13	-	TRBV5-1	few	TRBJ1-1	TGCGCCAGCCGACCCGAACCGAACACTGAAGCTTTCTTT	CASRPEPNTEAFF
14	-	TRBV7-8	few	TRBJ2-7	TGTGCCAGCAGCGACAGACCTGCGCGGGACGAGCAGTACTTC	CASSDRPARDEQYF
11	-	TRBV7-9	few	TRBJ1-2	TGTGCCAGCAGCAACACGCCGGACTACACCTTC	CASSNTPDYTF
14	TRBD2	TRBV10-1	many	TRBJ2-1	TGCGCCAGCAGTGCTAGCGGGACCTACAATGAGCAGTTCTTC	CASSASGTYNEQFF
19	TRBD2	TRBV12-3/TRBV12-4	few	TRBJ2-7	TGTGCCAGCAGTTTAGTACGTTGGACTAGCGGGGGCCTCTCCTACGAGCAGTACTTC	CASSLVRWTSGGLSYEQYF
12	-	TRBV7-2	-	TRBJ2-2	TGTGCCAGCAGTATAGTGACCGGGGAGCTGTTTTTT	CASSIVTGELFF
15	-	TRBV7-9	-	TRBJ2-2	TGTGCCAGCAGCTTCAGTCTGGTGAACACCGGGGAGCTGTTTTTT	CASSFSLVNTGELFF
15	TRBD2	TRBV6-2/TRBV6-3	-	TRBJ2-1	TGTGCCAGCCGCAGTCGGGCGGGAGTATACAATGAGCAGTTCTTC	CASRSRAGVYNEQFF
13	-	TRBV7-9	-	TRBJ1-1	TGTGCCAGCAGCTTCGTGCCGGGGACTGAAGCTTTCTTT	CASSFVPGTEAFF
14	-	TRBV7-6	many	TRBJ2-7	TGTGCCAGCAGCTTAGCGGGGAAAGTATACGAGCAGTACTTC	CASSLAGKVYEQYF
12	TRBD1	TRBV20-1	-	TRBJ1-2	TGCAGTGCTAGTTGGACAGGCTATGGCTACACCTTC	CSASWTGYGYTF